What follows are 32 T cell receptor beta chains derived from one specimen sequenced in a study of T cells in Graves' hyperthyroidism and ophthalmopathy. TCR beta CDR3 region amplification was performed from RNA transcripts. Using the HTBI primer set, a first-round RT-PCR was run on the TCR CDR3. TCRdb processed the multiplex PCR reads anew with MiXCR; each CDR3 protein has one entry. The sample records about 360,000 distinct CDR3 sequences, 15% to 17% being singletons. The sample taken for sequencing was blood. The source is a woman aged 18-29 years with Graves' hyperthyroidism that later progressed to Graves' ophthalmopathy.

This chain links TRBV4-1 with TRBJ1-1; D may be TRBD1 (5 bases). V lost 3 bases and J 0 bases, leaving 14 bases between the germline ends. Germline CDR1 MGHRA, CDR2 YSYEKL. The CDR3 extends over 16 amino acids. CDR3 loop: CASSQAEGRVNTEAFF. The CDR3 DNA reads as TGCGCCAGCAGCCAGGCCGAGGGGCGGGTGAACACTGAAGCTTTCTTT.

The chain uses TRBV10-3 and TRBJ2-7; 8 bases are shared with TRBD1. CDR3 length equals 13 residues. V shed 4 bases, J shed 4 bases, and the junction held 3 bases outside the gene matches. Germline CDR1 and CDR2: ENHRY and SYGVKD. The CDR3 here is CAISGTGSYEQYF. DNA of the CDR3: TGTGCCATCAGTGGGACAGGGTCGTACGAGCAGTACTTC.

A remark on this clonotype: This could be a read error, since a much larger clone is one nucleotide away. The chain uses TRBV28 and TRBJ2-2; D not certain. There are 13 residues in the CDR3. Germline CDR1 MDHEN, CDR2 SYDVKM. Here the CDR3 reads CVSSLIGTGELFF. CDR3 coding DNA: TGTGTCAGCAGCTTGATAGGAACCGGGGAGCTGTTTTTT.

A word on this clonotype: A read error is possible here, since a much larger clone lies one base away. The J gene is TRBJ2-2, the V gene TRBV27, with a tentative D call TRBD1 (6 bases). Trimming cost V 5 bases and J 2 bases, with 15 bases left between them. Germline-derived CDR1 and CDR2 are MNHEY and SMNVEV (reference sequence). The CDR3 runs to 16 residues. CDR3 sequence reads: CASSPGTRVNTGELFF. As DNA, the CDR3 is TGTGCCAGCAGTCCCGGGACAAGGGTTAACACCGGGGAGCTGTTTTTT.

Many counts were recorded for this clonotype. The V call is TRBV29-1, the J call TRBJ1-2, with D perhaps TRBD1 (5 bases). The V end lost 6 bases, the J end lost 2 bases, and 13 bases lay between the germline ends. Germline loops: CDR1 SQVTM, CDR2 ANQGSEA. CDR3 length equals 13 residues. CDR3 loop: CSVQGGLNYGYTF. DNA of the CDR3: TGCAGCGTGCAGGGAGGACTGAACTATGGCTACACCTTC.

The J gene is TRBJ2-3, the V gene TRBV3-1; D may be TRBD2 (5 bases). Germline CDR1 reads LGHDT; CDR2 reads YNNKEL (reference sequence). V lost 3 bases, J lost 2 bases, and 21 bases lay in between. The CDR3 is 18 amino acids. CDR3 in DNA: TGTGCCAGCAGCCAGGTGGCTTTGGGAGTTGGCCCCACAGATACGCAGTATTTT. It is translated as CASSQVALGVGPTDTQYF.

The table lists this clonotype with many counts. V is TRBV20-1 and J is TRBJ2-7; 9 positions match TRBD2. Germline V gene sequence: CDR1 DFQATT, CDR2 SNEGSKA (reference sequence). This CDR3 is 16 amino acids long. Trimming took 6 bases from V and 3 from J; bases not matched to a gene: 15. The CDR3: CSASQGLAGQSYEQYF. The DNA of the CDR3 is TGCAGTGCCTCTCAGGGCCTAGCGGGACAAAGCTACGAGCAGTACTTC.

This clonotype was recorded a few times. The J gene is TRBJ2-2, the V gene TRBV24-1; possibly TRBD2 for D (6 bases). The V end was cut by 6 bases, the J end by 0 bases, with 13 bases between. This CDR3 spans 16 amino acids. Germline V CDR1 and CDR2: KGHDR, SFDVKD. The CDR3 sequence is CATSIGTFANTGELFF. CDR3 nucleotide sequence: TGTGCCACCAGTATCGGGACTTTCGCGAACACCGGGGAGCTGTTTTTT.

This clonotype has at least ten counts. This chain links TRBV11-2 with TRBJ2-7; tentatively, D is TRBD1 or TRBD2 (7 bases each). V lost 5 bases, J lost 3 bases, and 17 bases lay in between. Germline CDR1 and CDR2: SGHAT and FQNNGV. The CDR3 is 15 residues long. The DNA of the CDR3 is TGTGCCAGCAGCGGATACAGGGGAGGGGACTACGAGCAGTACTTC. This encodes CASSGYRGGDYEQYF. Full variable domain (missing parts from reference TRBV11-2 and TRBJ2-7): EAGVAQSPRYKIIEKRQSVAFWCNPISGHATLYWYQQILGQGPKLLIQFQNNGVVDDSQLPKDRFSAERLKGVDSTLKIQPAKLEDSAVYLCASSGYRGGDYEQYFGPGTRLTVT.

The sample holds many counts of this clonotype. V and J are TRBV12-5 and TRBJ1-2; 7 bases map to TRBD1. CDR1 is LGHNT, CDR2 FRNRAP, per germline. V shed 7 bases, J shed 4 bases, and the junction held 9 bases outside the gene matches. The CDR3 is 14 amino acids. In nucleotides, the CDR3 is TGTGCTAGTGCCGGGACAGTGGACCCCTATGGCTACACCTTC. Its protein is CASAGTVDPYGYTF.

This clonotype was observed a handful of times. The chain recombines TRBV6-2 or TRBV6-3 with TRBJ2-7, with D possibly being TRBD1 (5 bases). V dropped 2 bases and J dropped 5 bases, with 13 bases sitting between them. Germline values: CDR1 MNHEY, CDR2 SVGEGT. There are 14 residues in the CDR3. CDR3 DNA sequence: TGTGCCAGCAGTTACAGGGGCAGGGAAAACGAGCAGTACTTC. Translated, it gives CASSYRGRENEQYF.

This clonotype has only a few counts. The rearrangement uses TRBV10-3 and TRBJ2-3; TRBD2 aligns across 12 bases. This CDR3 comprises 17 residues. J was trimmed by 6 bases and V by 3 bases; bases with no gene match: 10. The germline V gene encodes CDR1 ENHRY and CDR2 SYGVKD. CDR3 region: CAISESFAGTSGDTQYF. The DNA of the CDR3 is TGTGCCATCAGTGAAAGTTTCGCCGGGACTAGCGGGGATACGCAGTATTTT.

This clonotype was observed at least ten times. V gene TRBV20-1 combines with J gene TRBJ1-1, with D tentatively TRBD1 (5 bases). CDR3 length: 13 residues. V lost 0 bases, J lost 4 bases, and 9 bases lay in between. Germline-derived CDR1 and CDR2 are DFQATT and SNEGSKA (reference sequence). The CDR3 reads CSARDRVGTEAFF. CDR3 DNA: TGCAGTGCTAGAGACAGGGTTGGCACTGAAGCTTTCTTT.

This clonotype has just a few counts. The gene calls are TRBV28 and TRBJ2-1; a weak D match, TRBD2 (5 bases). CDR1 and CDR2 (germline): MDHEN, SYDVKM. Trimming cost V 4 bases and J 4 bases, with 17 bases left between them. The CDR3 is 16 amino acids. DNA of the CDR3: TGTGCCAGCAGTTCCCAGGACTCATCTTTATACAATGAGCAGTTCTTC. Translating gives CASSSQDSSLYNEQFF. The full variable domain, with the rest looked up from reference TRBV28 and TRBJ2-1, is DVKVTQSSRYLVKRTGEKVFLECVQDMDHENMFWYRQDPGLGLRLIYFSYDVKMKEKGDIPEGYSVSREKKERFSLILESASTNQTSMYLCASSSQDSSLYNEQFFGPGTRLTVL.

The table lists this clonotype with many counts. This chain uses TRBV9 with TRBJ1-2; D is ambiguous. With 2 bases removed from V and 6 bases from J, the gap between germline ends came to 11 bases. Germline V gene lookup returns CDR1 SGDLS and CDR2 YYNGEE. This CDR3 has 13 residues. The CDR3 DNA reads TGTGCCAGCAGCGTCGGAGGGAGGAATGGCTACACCTTC. Translation gives CASSVGGRNGYTF.

Ten or more counts support this clonotype. The chain carries TRBV28 and TRBJ1-1; D gene uncertain. V dropped 6 bases and J dropped 1 base, with 12 bases sitting between them. The CDR3 loop spans 14 amino acids. The germline V gene has CDR1 MDHEN and CDR2 SYDVKM. The CDR3 bases are TGTGCCAGCAGGATCCAGGTCCCGAACACTGAAGCTTTCTTT. It is translated as CASRIQVPNTEAFF.

This clonotype appeared many times. The rearrangement links TRBV7-9 to TRBJ2-6; the D gene is possibly TRBD1 (6 bases). This CDR3 has 17 amino acids. V was clipped by 5 bases and J by 2 bases, with 16 bases between them. Germline CDR1 is SEHNR and CDR2 is FQNEAQ (reference sequence). The CDR3 spells CASSGSHRDTGANVLTF. CDR3 DNA sequence: TGTGCCAGCAGCGGTAGCCACAGGGACACTGGGGCCAACGTCCTGACTTTC.

This clonotype was seen many times. V gene TRBV20-1 combines with J gene TRBJ2-3, with D maybe TRBD1 (6 bases). The CDR3 runs 14 residues. Per germline, CDR1 DFQATT and CDR2 SNEGSKA (reference sequence). V was cut by 6 bases and J by 1 base, with 14 bases left in between. Here the CDR3 DNA reads TGCAGTGCGTGCCGGGACATTCGCACAGATACGCAGTATTTT. It is translated as CSACRDIRTDTQYF.

This clonotype occurred many times. CDR3 loop: CASSLVSSGSGNEQFF. The DNA for the CDR3 is TGCGCCAGCAGCTTGGTTTCTAGCGGGAGCGGTAATGAGCAGTTCTTC. The chain employs TRBV5-1 and TRBJ2-1; 10 nucleotides agree with TRBD2. CDR1 is SGHRS and CDR2 is YFSETQ in the germline V gene. Trimming cost V 0 bases and J 7 bases; bases outside gene matches: 7. The CDR3 covers 16 residues.

This clonotype was recorded many times. The chain combines TRBV3-1 with TRBJ2-1, with 8 positions matching TRBD1. Germline V gives CDR1 LGHDT, CDR2 YNNKEL (reference sequence). Trimming removed 0 bases from V and 0 bases from J; junction bases left unmatched: 7. This CDR3 has 18 amino acids. The DNA of the CDR3 is TGTGCCAGCAGCCAAGATCGGACAGGGCTGCGCTCCTACAATGAGCAGTTCTTC. Its protein product is CASSQDRTGLRSYNEQFF.

J is TRBJ2-7 and V is TRBV11-2; 8 bases map to TRBD1. Germline trimming cut 0 bases from V and 3 bases from J; bases unmatched to any gene: 4. The germline CDR1 and CDR2 sequences are SGHAT and FQNNGV. The CDR3 is 15 amino acids. The chain's CDR3 is CASSLETGALYEQYF. The DNA for the CDR3 is TGTGCCAGCAGCTTAGAGACAGGGGCCCTCTACGAGCAGTACTTC. Complete variable domain (other parts from reference TRBV11-2 and TRBJ2-7): EAGVAQSPRYKIIEKRQSVAFWCNPISGHATLYWYQQILGQGPKLLIQFQNNGVVDDSQLPKDRFSAERLKGVDSTLKIQPAKLEDSAVYLCASSLETGALYEQYFGPGTRLTVT.

The table lists this clonotype with many counts. The rearrangement links TRBV10-1 to TRBJ2-7; D is unresolved. Trimming pared 0 bases from V and 3 bases from J, leaving 6 bases between. The CDR3 is made up of 13 amino acids. The germline V gene encodes CDR1 WNHNN and CDR2 SYGVQD (reference sequence). The CDR3 region is CASSESASYEQYF. CDR3 in DNA: TGCGCCAGCAGTGAGTCAGCCAGCTACGAGCAGTACTTC.

The chain uses TRBV7-2 and TRBJ1-1; no reliable D call. The germline CDR1 and CDR2 sequences are SGHTA and FQGNSA. The CDR3 spans 14 residues. V was trimmed by 1 base and J by 4 bases, leaving 10 bases between them. CDR3 sequence (DNA): TGTGCCAGCAGCTTAGTTGTCGGGAGCACTGAAGCTTTCTTT. Translation gives CASSLVVGSTEAFF.

The sample holds many counts of this clonotype. The V call is TRBV28, the J call TRBJ1-1; D is ambiguous. Germline-derived CDR1 and CDR2 are MDHEN and SYDVKM. The CDR3 totals 11 residues. V lost 6 bases to trimming and J lost 4 bases, with 6 bases between them. CDR3 coding DNA: TGTGCCAGCAGCCCAGGCACTGAAGCTTTCTTT. It encodes CASSPGTEAFF.

This clonotype has ten or more counts. The chain combines TRBV20-1 with TRBJ2-7, with D possibly matching TRBD1 (5 bases). V was clipped by 6 bases and J by 4 bases, with 19 bases between them. The length of the CDR3 is 14 residues. Germline CDR1 DFQATT, CDR2 SNEGSKA (reference sequence). CDR3 protein: CSAPTENYLYEQYF. The CDR3 nucleotides read TGCAGTGCCCCGACAGAGAATTACCTTTACGAGCAGTACTTC.

The chain carries TRBV12-3 or TRBV12-4 and TRBJ2-2; TRBD2 aligns across 7 bases. V shed 6 bases, J shed 4 bases, and the junction held 5 bases outside the gene matches. The CDR3 is made up of 14 amino acids. CDR3 sequence (DNA): TGTGCCAGCAGCCCTGGGACTATCACCGGGGAGCTGTTTTTT. Translated, it gives CASSPGTITGELFF.

In this sample, this clonotype turned up a few times. The V and J genes are TRBV6-5 and TRBJ1-5; D is unresolved. The CDR3 has 16 amino acids. V lost 2 bases, J lost 4 bases, and 15 bases lay in between. Germline assignment: CDR1 MNHEY and CDR2 SVGAGI. DNA of the CDR3: TGTGCCAGCAGTTACCCAGAGGCACTGTATAATCAGCCCCAGCATTTT. Residues: CASSYPEALYNQPQHF.

The chain combines TRBV6-1 with TRBJ2-1; 8 nucleotides agree with TRBD2. Trimming cost V 1 base and J 2 bases; bases outside gene matches: 1. CDR3 size: 15 residues. Per germline, CDR1 MNHNS and CDR2 SASEGT. The CDR3 nucleotides read TGTGCCAGCAGTGAAGAAGCGGGAGCCTACAATGAGCAGTTCTTC. It is translated as CASSEEAGAYNEQFF.

Ten or more counts support this clonotype. The V gene is TRBV18, the J gene TRBJ2-5; D not resolved. Trimming removed 0 bases at V and 3 bases at J, with 5 bases between. The CDR3 spans 13 residues. Per the germline V gene, CDR1 is KGHSH and CDR2 is LQKENI. The chain's CDR3 is CASSPPTEETQYF. CDR3 DNA: TGTGCCAGCTCACCACCCACAGAAGAGACCCAGTACTTC.

The V call is TRBV3-1, the J call TRBJ1-1, with 8 bases aligning to TRBD1. The CDR3 runs to 13 residues. Germline CDR1 and CDR2: LGHDT and YNNKEL (reference sequence). V was clipped by 0 bases and J by 9 bases; unmatched bases: 3. The CDR3 DNA sequence: TGTGCCAGCAGCCAAGAAGGCAGGGGGCAAGCTTTCTTT. Encoded protein: CASSQEGRGQAFF.

The chain is built from TRBV6-1 and TRBJ2-2; TRBD1 matches at 9 bases. The CDR3 spans 15 residues. The trim removed 8 bases at V and 6 bases at J, leaving 10 bases unmatched. CDR1 and CDR2 from the germline V gene are MNHNS and SASEGT. CDR3: CASGPHRGRAGELFF. CDR3 nucleotides: TGTGCCAGCGGTCCACACAGGGGGCGCGCCGGGGAGCTGTTTTTT.

Ten or more counts support this clonotype. V usage is TRBV27 and J usage is TRBJ1-2; no firm D call. Germline CDR1 is MNHEY and CDR2 is SMNVEV (reference sequence). The germline V and J ends were trimmed by 3 bases and 3 bases, with 8 bases remaining between them. The CDR3 is 13 amino acids. CDR3 coding DNA: TGTGCCAGCAGTTTCGCGTCGCACTATGGCTACACCTTC. This encodes CASSFASHYGYTF.